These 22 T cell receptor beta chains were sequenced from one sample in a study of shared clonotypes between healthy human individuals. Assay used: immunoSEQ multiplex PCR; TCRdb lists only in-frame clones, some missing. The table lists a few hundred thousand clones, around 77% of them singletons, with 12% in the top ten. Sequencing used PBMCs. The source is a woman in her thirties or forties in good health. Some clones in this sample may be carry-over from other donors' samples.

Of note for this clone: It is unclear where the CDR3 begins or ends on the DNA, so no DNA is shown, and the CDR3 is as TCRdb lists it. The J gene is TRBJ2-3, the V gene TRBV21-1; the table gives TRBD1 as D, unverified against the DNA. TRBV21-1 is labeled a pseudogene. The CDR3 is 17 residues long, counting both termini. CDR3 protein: CASSKGGWGTGTDTQYF.

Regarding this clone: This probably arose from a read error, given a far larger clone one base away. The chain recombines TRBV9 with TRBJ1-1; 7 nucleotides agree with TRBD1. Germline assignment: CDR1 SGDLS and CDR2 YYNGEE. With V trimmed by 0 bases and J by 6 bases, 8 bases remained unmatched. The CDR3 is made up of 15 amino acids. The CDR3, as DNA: TGTGCCAGCAGCGTAGGGAGACAGGGCCATTCTGAAGCTTTCTTT. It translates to CASSVGRQGHSEAFF.

The CDR3 DNA reads TGTGCCAGCAGCTCCCGACTAGCAAACTACAATGAGCAGTTCTTC. Its translation: CASSSRLANYNEQFF. V and J are TRBV7-3 and TRBJ2-1, with 7 bases lining up with TRBD2. The germline CDR1 and CDR2 sequences are SGHTA and FQGTGA. Trimming at V came to 4 bases and at J to 3 bases, leaving 6 bases not matched to a gene. The CDR3 has 15 residues.

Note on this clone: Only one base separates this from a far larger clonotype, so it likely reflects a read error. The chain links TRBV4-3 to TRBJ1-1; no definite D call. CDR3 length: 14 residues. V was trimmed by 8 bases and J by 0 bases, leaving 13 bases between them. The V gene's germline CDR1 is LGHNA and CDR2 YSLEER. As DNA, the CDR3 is TGCGCCAGCGGCCGGCACCGCATGAACACTGAAGCTTTCTTT. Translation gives CASGRHRMNTEAFF.

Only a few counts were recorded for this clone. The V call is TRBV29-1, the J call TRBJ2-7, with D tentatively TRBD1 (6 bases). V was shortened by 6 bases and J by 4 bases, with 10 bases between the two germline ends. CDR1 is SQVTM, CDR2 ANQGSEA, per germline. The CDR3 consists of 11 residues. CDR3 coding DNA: TGCAGCGTAAGACAGGATTACGAGCAGTACTTC. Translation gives CSVRQDYEQYF.

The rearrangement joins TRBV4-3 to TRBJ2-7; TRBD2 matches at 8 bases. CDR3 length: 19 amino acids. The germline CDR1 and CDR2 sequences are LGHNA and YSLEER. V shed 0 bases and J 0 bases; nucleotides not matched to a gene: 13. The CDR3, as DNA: TGCGCCAGCAGCCAAGATCGTGGGTATAGCGGGATTTACTCCTACGAGCAGTACTTC. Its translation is CASSQDRGYSGIYSYEQYF.

In DNA, the CDR3 is TGTGCCAGCAGCTCGACAGACAGGTACACTGAAGCTTTCTTT. Protein sequence: CASSSTDRYTEAFF. The V gene is TRBV11-2, the J gene TRBJ1-1; D possibly corresponds to TRBD1 (6 bases). The CDR3 consists of 14 residues. Germline CDR1 is SGHAT and CDR2 is FQNNGV. Trimming left V 4 bases short and J 3 bases short, with 12 bases between.

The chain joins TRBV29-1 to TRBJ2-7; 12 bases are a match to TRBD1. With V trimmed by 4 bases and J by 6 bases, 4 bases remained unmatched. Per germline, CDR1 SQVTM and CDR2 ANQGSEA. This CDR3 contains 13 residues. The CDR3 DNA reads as TGCAGCGTTGGCCGGGACAGGGGGCTCGAGCAGTACTTC. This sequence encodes CSVGRDRGLEQYF.

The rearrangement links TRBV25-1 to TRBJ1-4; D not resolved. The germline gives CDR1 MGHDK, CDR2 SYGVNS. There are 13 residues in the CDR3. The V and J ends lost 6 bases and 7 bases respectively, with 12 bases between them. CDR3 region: CASSRGRGEKLFF. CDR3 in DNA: TGTGCCAGCAGCCGGGGAAGAGGTGAAAAACTGTTTTTT. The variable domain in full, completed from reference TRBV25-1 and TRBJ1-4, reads EADIYQTPRYLVIGTGKKITLECSQTMGHDKMYWYQQDPGMELHLIHYSYGVNSTEKGDLSSESTVSRIRTEHFPLTLESARPSHTSQYLCASSRGRGEKLFFGSGTQLSVL.

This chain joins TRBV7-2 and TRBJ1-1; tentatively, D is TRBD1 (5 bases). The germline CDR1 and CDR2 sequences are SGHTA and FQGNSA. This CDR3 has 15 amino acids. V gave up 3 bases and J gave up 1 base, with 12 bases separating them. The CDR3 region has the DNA TGTGCCAGCAGCTTGGGACCTCGTGGGAACACTGAAGCTTTCTTT. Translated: CASSLGPRGNTEAFF. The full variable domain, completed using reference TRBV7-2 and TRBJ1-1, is GAGVSQSPSNKVTEKGKDVELRCDPISGHTALYWYRQSLGQGLEFLIYFQGNSAPDKSGLPSDRFSAERTGGSVSTLTIQRTQQEDSAVYLCASSLGPRGNTEAFFGQGTRLTVV.

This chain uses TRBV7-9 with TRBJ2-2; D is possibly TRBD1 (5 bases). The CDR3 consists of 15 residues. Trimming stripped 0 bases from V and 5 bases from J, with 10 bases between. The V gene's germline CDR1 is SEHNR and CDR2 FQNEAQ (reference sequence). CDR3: CASSLALAGTGELFF. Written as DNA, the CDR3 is TGTGCCAGCAGCTTAGCGTTGGCAGGGACCGGGGAGCTGTTTTTT.

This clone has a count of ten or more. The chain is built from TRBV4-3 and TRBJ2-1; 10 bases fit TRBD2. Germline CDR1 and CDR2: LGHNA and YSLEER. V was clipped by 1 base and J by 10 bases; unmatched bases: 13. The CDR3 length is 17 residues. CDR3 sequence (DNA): TGCGCCAGCAGCCAAGGGGAGCGGGAGGGGTTCCGTCAAGAGCAGTTCTTC. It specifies CASSQGEREGFRQEQFF.

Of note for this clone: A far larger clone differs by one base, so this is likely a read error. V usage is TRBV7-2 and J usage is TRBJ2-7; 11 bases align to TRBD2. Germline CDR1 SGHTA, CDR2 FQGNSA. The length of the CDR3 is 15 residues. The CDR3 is CASSVLAGAAYGQYF. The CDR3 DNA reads TGTGCCAGCAGCGTACTAGCGGGGGCCGCCTACGGGCAGTACTTC. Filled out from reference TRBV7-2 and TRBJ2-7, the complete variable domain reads GAGVSQSPSNKVTEKGKDVELRCDPISGHTALYWYRQSLGQGLEFLIYFQGNSAPDKSGLPSDRFSAERTGGSVSTLTIQRTQQEDSAVYLCASSVLAGAAYGQYFGPGTRLTVT.

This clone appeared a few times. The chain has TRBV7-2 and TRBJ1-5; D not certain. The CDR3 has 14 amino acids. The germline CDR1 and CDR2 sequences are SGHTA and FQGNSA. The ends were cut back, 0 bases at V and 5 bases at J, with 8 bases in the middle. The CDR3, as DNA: TGTGCCAGCAGCTTAGCGTACGGGGATCAGCCCCAGCATTTT. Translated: CASSLAYGDQPQHF.

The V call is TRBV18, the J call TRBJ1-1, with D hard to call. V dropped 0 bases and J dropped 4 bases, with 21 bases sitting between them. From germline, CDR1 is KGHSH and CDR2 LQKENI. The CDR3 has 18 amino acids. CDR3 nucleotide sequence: TGTGCCAGCTCACCACCACGAGGGAGAGGGCTGAGCGGCACTGAAGCTTTCTTT. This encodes CASSPPRGRGLSGTEAFF.

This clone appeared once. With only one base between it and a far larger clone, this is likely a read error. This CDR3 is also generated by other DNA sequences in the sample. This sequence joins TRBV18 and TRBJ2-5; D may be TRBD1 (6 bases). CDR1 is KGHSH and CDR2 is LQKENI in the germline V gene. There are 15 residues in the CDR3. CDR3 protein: CASSPIWTAQETQYF. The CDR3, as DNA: TGCGCCAGCTCACCGATATGGACAGCCCAAGAGACCCAGTACTTC.

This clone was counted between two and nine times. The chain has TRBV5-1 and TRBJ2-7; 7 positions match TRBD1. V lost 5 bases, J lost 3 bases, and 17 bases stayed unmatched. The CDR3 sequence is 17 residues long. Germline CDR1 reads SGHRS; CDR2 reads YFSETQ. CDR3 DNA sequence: TGCGCCAGCAGTGTTGGGCCTCACGCGACAGGGAGCTACGAGCAGTACTTC. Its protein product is CASSVGPHATGSYEQYF.

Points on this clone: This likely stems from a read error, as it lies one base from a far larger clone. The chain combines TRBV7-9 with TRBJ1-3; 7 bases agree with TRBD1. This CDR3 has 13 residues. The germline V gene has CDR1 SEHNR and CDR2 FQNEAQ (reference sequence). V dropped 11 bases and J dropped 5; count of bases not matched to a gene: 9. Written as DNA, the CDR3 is TGTGCCCTCACAGGGGAGATCAGAAACACCATATATTTT. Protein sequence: CALTGEIRNTIYF.

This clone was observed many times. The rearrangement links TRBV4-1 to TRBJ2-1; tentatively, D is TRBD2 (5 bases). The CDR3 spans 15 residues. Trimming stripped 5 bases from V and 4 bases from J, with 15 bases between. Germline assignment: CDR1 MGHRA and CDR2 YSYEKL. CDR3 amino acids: CASSVPRESYNEQFF. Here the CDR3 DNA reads TGCGCCAGCAGCGTCCCGAGGGAAAGTTACAATGAGCAGTTCTTC.

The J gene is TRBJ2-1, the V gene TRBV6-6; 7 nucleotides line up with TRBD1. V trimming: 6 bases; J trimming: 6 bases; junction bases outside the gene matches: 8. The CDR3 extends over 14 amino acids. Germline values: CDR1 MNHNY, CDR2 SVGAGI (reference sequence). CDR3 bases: TGTGCCAGCAGCCCCGGGACAGTAGTCAATGAGCAGTTCTTC. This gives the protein CASSPGTVVNEQFF.

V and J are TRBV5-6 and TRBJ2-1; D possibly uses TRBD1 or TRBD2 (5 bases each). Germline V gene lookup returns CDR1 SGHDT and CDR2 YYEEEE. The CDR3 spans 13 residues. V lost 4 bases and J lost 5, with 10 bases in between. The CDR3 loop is CASSEGPHNEQFF. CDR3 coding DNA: TGTGCCAGCAGCGAGGGACCGCACAATGAGCAGTTCTTC. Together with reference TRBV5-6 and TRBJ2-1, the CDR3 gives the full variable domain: DAGVTQSPTHLIKTRGQQVTLRCSPKSGHDTVSWYQQALGQGPQFIFQYYEEEERQRGNFPDRFSGHQFPNYSSELNVNALLLGDSALYLCASSEGPHNEQFFGPGTRLTVL.

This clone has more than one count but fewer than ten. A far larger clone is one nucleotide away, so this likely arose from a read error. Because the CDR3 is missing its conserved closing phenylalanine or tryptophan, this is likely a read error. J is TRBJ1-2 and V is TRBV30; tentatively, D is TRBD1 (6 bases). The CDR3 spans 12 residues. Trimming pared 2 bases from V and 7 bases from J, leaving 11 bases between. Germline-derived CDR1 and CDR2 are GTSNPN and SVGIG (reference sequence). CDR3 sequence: CAWSQGNRGYTL. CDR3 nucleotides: TGTGCCTGGAGTCAGGGGAACCGTGGCTACACCCTC.